The 30 T cell receptor beta chains reported below all come from one sample, sequenced in a study of T cell repertoires in cytomegalovirus infection (dated by TCRdb to the late 2010s). TCRdb records Illumina HiSeq 1500 as the sequencer. TCRdb's own reprocessing of the public reads used fastp at Q25 and MiXCR and kept productive beta chains. A single entry per CDR3 protein holds the most common genes and DNA from its merged rows. In all, the sample holds about 120,000 distinct CDR3 sequences, and over 9.5% of those were seen once. The top ten constitute approximately 33% of the sample. The antigens these receptors bind are not known. Specimen: PBMCs, sequenced either directly or after in vitro stimulation (not recorded which). The receptors originated from a human donor in good health (CMV status not recorded). Some clones in this sample may be carry-over from other donors' samples.

The genes are TRBV20-1 and TRBJ1-2; the D is unclear. The CDR3 is 15 amino acids. With 1 base removed from V and 4 bases from J, the gap between germline ends came to 16 bases. Germline assignment: CDR1 DFQATT and CDR2 SNEGSKA (reference sequence). CDR3 DNA sequence: TGCAGTGCTAGAGTAACCAGGACGGTTACCTATGGCTACACCTTC. Translating it yields CSARVTRTVTYGYTF.

At least ten counts were recorded for this clonotype. The chain carries TRBV7-6 and TRBJ2-2; 11 bases fit TRBD1. There are 15 residues in the CDR3. The germline gives CDR1 SGHVS, CDR2 FNYEAQ. Trimming at V came to 7 bases and at J to 5 bases, leaving 6 bases not matched to a gene. CDR3 amino acids: CASTAGQGGTGELFF. CDR3 in DNA: TGTGCCAGCACCGCGGGACAGGGGGGGACCGGGGAGCTGTTTTTT.

This clonotype occurred a few times. The rearrangement joins TRBV7-9 to TRBJ2-5; the D gene is possibly TRBD2 (5 bases). The CDR3 runs 13 residues. CDR1 and CDR2 (germline): SEHNR, FQNEAQ (reference sequence). V was shortened by 5 bases and J by 2 bases, with 9 bases between the two germline ends. For the CDR3, the DNA is TGTGCCAGCAGCGGACTGGGACAAGAGACCCAGTACTTC. Protein product: CASSGLGQETQYF.

The chain combines TRBV12-3 or TRBV12-4 with TRBJ2-1; TRBD2 aligns across 12 bases. Trimming took 6 bases from V and 3 from J; bases not matched to a gene: 9. The CDR3 length is 17 residues. CDR3: CASSPRLAGVSYNEQFF. The CDR3 DNA reads as TGTGCCAGCAGCCCTAGACTAGCGGGAGTTAGCTACAATGAGCAGTTCTTC.

This rearrangement joins TRBV19 to TRBJ1-2; the match to TRBD1 covers 7 bases. This CDR3 region has 14 residues. J gave up 7 bases and V 9 bases, and 14 bases lay outside the gene matches. Germline values: CDR1 LNHDA, CDR2 SQIVND (reference sequence). In nucleotides, the CDR3 is TGTGCCAGCCGGAAAACAGGGGTGGAGGGTGGCTACACCTTC. Translation: CASRKTGVEGGYTF.

This clonotype was seen many times. The gene calls are TRBV6-1 and TRBJ1-1; D may be TRBD1 (6 bases). This CDR3 is 13 amino acids long. The V gene lost 6 bases and the J gene lost 0 bases, with 8 bases spanning the gap. Per germline, CDR1 MNHNS and CDR2 SASEGT. DNA of the CDR3: TGTGCCAGCAGACAGGGCTTGAACACTGAAGCTTTCTTT. Translating gives CASRQGLNTEAFF.

This chain links TRBV7-2 with TRBJ2-7, with D possibly being TRBD2 (6 bases). CDR1 and CDR2 from the germline V gene are SGHTA and FQGNSA. The length of the CDR3 is 14 residues. Trimming pared 5 bases from V and 4 bases from J, leaving 15 bases between. DNA of the CDR3: TGTGCCAGCAGCCCTTCGGTGGGACTGTACGAGCAGTACTTC. It translates to CASSPSVGLYEQYF.

This clonotype was detected ten times or more. The chain employs TRBV19 and TRBJ2-5, with 7 positions matching TRBD1. The CDR3 has 13 residues. Per the germline V gene, CDR1 is LNHDA and CDR2 is SQIVND (reference sequence). Trimming at V came to 8 bases and at J to 2 bases, leaving 5 bases not matched to a gene. The CDR3 DNA is TGTGCCAGTCGACGGGACAGACAAGAGACCCAGTACTTC. Translating it yields CASRRDRQETQYF. Full variable domain (remainder filled in from reference TRBV19 and TRBJ2-5): DGGITQSPKYLFRKEGQNVTLSCEQNLNHDAMYWYRQDPGQGLRLIYYSQIVNDFQKGDIAEGYSVSREKKESFPLTVTSAQKNPTAFYLCASRRDRQETQYFGPGTRLLVL.

This clonotype was seen repeatedly, ten times or more. Written as DNA, the CDR3 is TGTGCCAGCAGGGCCGTGGGGGGCATCCAAGAGACCCAGTACTTC. It codes for CASRAVGGIQETQYF. The V call is TRBV7-2, the J call TRBJ2-5, with D perhaps being TRBD1 or TRBD2 (6 bases each). Trimming cost V 6 bases and J 1 base, with 15 bases left between them. The germline V gene has CDR1 SGHTA and CDR2 FQGNSA. This CDR3 comprises 15 residues.

This clonotype was observed at least ten times. The chain carries TRBV5-8 and TRBJ1-1, with D possibly being TRBD1 (6 bases). Trimming stripped 4 bases from V and 5 bases from J, with 24 bases between. The CDR3 is 17 amino acids. Germline CDR1 is SGHTS and CDR2 is YDEGEE. CDR3 sequence reads: CASSPTKITGIWTEAFF. The DNA of the CDR3 is TGTGCCAGCAGCCCAACGAAAATTACAGGGATTTGGACTGAAGCTTTCTTT.

There are many counts of this clonotype. V is TRBV7-2 and J is TRBJ1-3; 7 nucleotides agree with TRBD1. The germline CDR1 and CDR2 sequences are SGHTA and FQGNSA. V lost 5 bases, J lost 2 bases, and 9 bases stayed unmatched. The CDR3 is made up of 16 amino acids. The CDR3 loop reads CASSVSTGTAGNTIYF. For the CDR3, the DNA is TGTGCCAGCAGCGTCTCTACCGGGACAGCTGGAAACACCATATATTTT.

V is TRBV2 and J is TRBJ2-7, with D perhaps matching TRBD1 (7 bases). V lost 4 bases and J lost 3, with 10 bases in between. There are 13 residues in the CDR3. The germline CDR1 and CDR2 sequences are SNHLY and FYNNEI. DNA for the CDR3: TGTGCCAGCAGTGCTCAGGGGGGCTACGAGCAGTACGTC. It is translated as CASSAQGGYEQYV.

This clonotype showed up many times. This chain links TRBV12-3 or TRBV12-4 with TRBJ2-1, with 9 bases aligning to TRBD2. There are 15 residues in the CDR3. Trimming took 6 bases from V and 3 from J; bases not matched to a gene: 6. CDR3 DNA: TGTGCCAGCAGCCTTCTAGCGGGGTACTACAATGAGCAGTTCTTC. It translates to CASSLLAGYYNEQFF.

This clonotype was counted many times. CDR3 region: CASSSYGPLSYNEQFF. The CDR3 DNA follows: TGTGCCAGCAGCTCCTACGGCCCCCTCTCCTACAATGAGCAGTTCTTC. This chain connects TRBV5-8 to TRBJ2-1, with D hard to call. CDR3 length: 16 residues. CDR1 is SGHTS, CDR2 YDEGEE, per germline. The V and J ends lost 3 bases and 0 bases respectively, with 13 bases between them.

This clonotype was observed many times. V and J are TRBV5-1 and TRBJ1-4; weak D call: TRBD1 (6 bases). The ends were cut back, 4 bases at V and 3 bases at J, with 16 bases in the middle. The V gene's germline CDR1 is SGHRS and CDR2 YFSETQ. The CDR3 covers 16 residues. The CDR3 nucleotides read TGCGCCAGCAGCATCCCGACAGGCCGCGCTAATGAAAAACTGTTTTTT. Translating gives CASSIPTGRANEKLFF.

J is TRBJ2-6 and V is TRBV6-2 or TRBV6-3; TRBD2 is a possible D gene (6 bases). Germline V gene lookup returns CDR1 MNHEY and CDR2 SVGEGT. Trimming pared 0 bases from V and 10 bases from J, leaving 19 bases between. The CDR3 runs 17 residues. The CDR3 nucleotides read TGTGCCAGCAGTTACTCGATGCAGGACGCGGGGTTGAACGTCCTGACTTTC. Translation: CASSYSMQDAGLNVLTF.

The chain recombines TRBV7-9 with TRBJ2-2; unclear D gene. V lost 4 bases and J lost 4, with 1 base in between. The CDR3 has 11 amino acids. Germline V lookup: CDR1 SEHNR, CDR2 FQNEAQ (reference sequence). The chain's CDR3 is CASSSTGELFF. In DNA, the CDR3 is TGTGCCAGCAGCTCCACCGGGGAGCTGTTTTTT. Full variable domain (outside the CDR3, taken from reference TRBV7-9 and TRBJ2-2): DTGVSQNPRHKITKRGQNVTFRCDPISEHNRLYWYRQTLGQGPEFLTYFQNEAQLEKSRLLSDRFSAERPKGSFSTLEIQRTEQGDSAMYLCASSSTGELFFGEGSRLTVL.

This clonotype was picked up many times. The chain links TRBV7-2 to TRBJ1-1; D is unclear. The CDR3 loop spans 15 amino acids. Germline V gene sequence: CDR1 SGHTA, CDR2 FQGNSA. Trimming took off 2 bases at V and 3 bases at J, with 13 bases between the two ends. The CDR3 DNA follows: TGTGCCAGCAGCTTATACGGATCCGGGGACACTGAAGCTTTCTTT. Translating gives CASSLYGSGDTEAFF.

The chain combines TRBV7-9 with TRBJ2-1; D uncertain. The CDR3 is 16 residues long. The V and J ends lost 7 bases and 0 bases respectively, with 16 bases between them. Per the germline V gene, CDR1 is SEHNR and CDR2 is FQNEAQ (reference sequence). The CDR3 nucleotides read TGTGCCAGCAACCCGTGGTTGCGAAGCTCCTACAATGAGCAGTTCTTC. It codes for CASNPWLRSSYNEQFF.

This clonotype occurred many times. The chain employs TRBV6-6 and TRBJ1-5; tentative D call: TRBD1 (5 bases). The germline V gene encodes CDR1 MNHNY and CDR2 SVGAGI (reference sequence). This CDR3 is built from 15 residues. The V end lost 2 bases, the J end lost 2 bases, and 10 bases lay between the germline ends. CDR3 bases: TGTGCCAGCAGTTACGGGGGGGTTGGCAATCAGCCCCAGCATTTT. As protein: CASSYGGVGNQPQHF.

The table lists this clonotype with a few counts. The rearrangement joins TRBV19 to TRBJ1-5, with D tentatively TRBD1 (6 bases). The germline V gene has CDR1 LNHDA and CDR2 SQIVND (reference sequence). This CDR3 spans 13 amino acids. V shed 8 bases and J shed 6 bases, with 14 bases lying between them. The CDR3 protein is CASGSAGAQPQHF. CDR3 DNA: TGTGCCAGTGGATCCGCAGGGGCTCAGCCCCAGCATTTT.

This clonotype was picked up many times. This chain connects TRBV11-1 to TRBJ1-1; 7 nucleotides line up with TRBD1. V trimming: 3 bases; J trimming: 2 bases; junction bases outside the gene matches: 6. This CDR3 has 15 amino acids. CDR1 SGHAT and CDR2 FQDESV come from the germline V gene (reference sequence). The CDR3 region is CASSFRDSSNTEAFF. In DNA, the CDR3 is TGTGCCAGCAGCTTCCGGGACAGTTCCAACACTGAAGCTTTCTTT. Based on the CDR3 plus reference TRBV11-1 and TRBJ1-1, the full variable domain is EAEVAQSPRYKITEKSQAVAFWCDPISGHATLYWYRQILGQGPELLVQFQDESVVDDSQLPKDRFSAERLKGVDSTLKIQPAELGDSAMYLCASSFRDSSNTEAFFGQGTRLTVV.

V gene TRBV28 combines with J gene TRBJ2-3, with D possibly being TRBD2 (6 bases). There are 14 residues in the CDR3. V shed 5 bases and J shed 2 bases, with 11 bases lying between them. CDR1 is MDHEN and CDR2 is SYDVKM in the germline V gene. The CDR3 nucleotides are TGTGCCAGCAGTCCCCCGGGACTCACAGATACGCAGTATTTT. Encoded protein: CASSPPGLTDTQYF.

In its sample, this clonotype was seen a few times. This sequence joins TRBV12-3 or TRBV12-4 and TRBJ1-2; D gene ambiguous. With 6 bases removed from V and 6 bases from J, the gap between germline ends came to 14 bases. The CDR3 has 13 residues. The CDR3 nucleotides are TGTGCCAGCAGAAACCGTGAGGGCGATGGCTACACCTTC. This sequence encodes CASRNREGDGYTF.

This clonotype was seen repeatedly, ten times or more. The rearrangement links TRBV7-2 to TRBJ2-4; D perhaps matches TRBD2 (6 bases). The length of the CDR3 is 13 residues. Germline V lookup: CDR1 SGHTA, CDR2 FQGNSA. The V end lost 1 base, the J end lost 5 bases, and 6 bases lay between the germline ends. DNA for the CDR3: TGTGCCAGCAGCTTAGAGCGGGAAAACATTCAGTACTTC. Translating gives CASSLERENIQYF.

The CDR3 DNA reads as TGTGCCACCAGTGACCCCCACTTGGATCAGCCCCAGCATTTT. As protein: CATSDPHLDQPQHF. The V call is TRBV24-1, the J call TRBJ1-5, with no clear D. Trimming removed 4 bases from V and 5 bases from J, with 11 bases in between. Germline V gene data show CDR1 as KGHDR and CDR2 as SFDVKD. The CDR3 runs to 14 residues.

This clonotype has more than one count but fewer than ten. The genes are TRBV6-5 and TRBJ1-6; 8 nucleotides align to TRBD1. Germline CDR1 and CDR2: MNHEY and SVGAGI. J lost 9 bases, V lost 6 bases, and 7 bases had no gene match. This CDR3 has 14 residues. CDR3 DNA sequence: TGTGCCAGCAGAGGGACAGGCCGTGGTTCACCCCTCCACTTT. Its translation: CASRGTGRGSPLHF.

This clonotype was seen at least ten times. This rearrangement joins TRBV7-2 to TRBJ2-7; a weak D match, TRBD2 (5 bases). CDR1 is SGHTA and CDR2 is FQGNSA in the germline V gene. There are 12 residues in the CDR3. V was shortened by 5 bases and J by 2 bases, with 7 bases between the two germline ends. CDR3 protein: CASSPGAYEQYF. DNA of the CDR3: TGTGCCAGCAGCCCCGGGGCCTACGAGCAGTACTTC.

This clonotype was observed many times. The V gene is TRBV7-9, the J gene TRBJ2-3; D is perhaps TRBD1 (5 bases). The CDR3 spans 13 residues. V shed 5 bases and J shed 2 bases, with 8 bases lying between them. In germline, CDR1 is SEHNR, CDR2 FQNEAQ (reference sequence). The CDR3 is CASSRGHTDTQYF. CDR3 DNA: TGTGCCAGCAGCCGCGGACACACAGATACGCAGTATTTT.

A few counts support this clonotype. This chain connects TRBV19 to TRBJ2-5, with a possible D match to TRBD1 (6 bases). In germline, CDR1 is LNHDA, CDR2 SQIVND (reference sequence). This CDR3 contains 14 residues. Trimming removed 4 bases at V and 2 bases at J, with 11 bases between. The CDR3 region is CASSTLGTQETQYF. DNA of the CDR3: TGTGCCAGTAGTACCCTCGGGACACAAGAGACCCAGTACTTC.